This T cell receptor beta chain was sequenced for a study of PD-1 blockade in classical Hodgkin lymphoma. Study-wide points: As was reported, newly diagnosed patients showed lower baseline TCR diversity than healthy donors did.

Each of the patients experienced relapse following autologous stem cell transplantation, and their brentuximab vedotin exposure differed. Produced via immunoSEQ multiplex PCR; TCRdb's table is partial and in-frame only. This sample yields about 84,000 clones, of which 75% to 90% are seen a single time; approximately 22% belongs to the top ten. CDR3 length equals 16 residues. Germline CDR1 is SGHRS and CDR2 is YFSETQ. Between the trimmed V and J ends, which lost 0 bases and 6 bases, there was a span of 18 bases. As to this clone: Its antigen is unidentified.

The TCR was taken from a human donor with classical Hodgkin lymphoma. The sample in question was peripheral blood mononuclear cells (PBMCs), obtained at baseline. The chain recombines TRBV5-1 with TRBJ1-2, with a weak D call TRBD1 (6 bases). This chain's CDR3 is CASSLGRGGGGDGYTF. Here the CDR3 DNA reads TGCGCCAGCAGCTTGGGGCGAGGGGGAGGAGGCGATGGCTACACCTTC.